The 3 T cell receptor beta chains given below trace back to one sample, sequenced in a study of cytomegalovirus exposure and HLA in healthy donors. Primers for the PCR totalled 60 Vbeta and 13 Jbeta. Libraries were prepared by immunoSEQ multiplex PCR; TCRdb keeps only in-frame clonotypes and omits some of them. The profile covers about 130,000 clones, with roughly 85% appearing a single time and 20% taken by the ten largest. Sequenced material: PBMCs. The receptors originated from a young man in good health and CMV-seropositive.

This clone has just one count. The V call is TRBV7-9, the J call TRBJ2-3; 9 bases are shared with TRBD1. Germline values: CDR1 SEHNR, CDR2 FQNEAQ (reference sequence). The CDR3 runs 15 residues. V was pared by 5 bases and J by 3 bases, with 6 bases of the junction left unmatched. Here the CDR3 reads CASSPGQGETDTQYF. The DNA for the CDR3 is TGTGCCAGCAGCCCGGGACAGGGTGAGACAGATACGCAGTATTTT.

The rearrangement joins TRBV10-2 to TRBJ1-1; the match to TRBD1 covers 7 bases. Germline-derived CDR1 and CDR2 are WSHSY and SAAADI. V lost 5 bases, J lost 12 bases, and 18 bases stayed unmatched. CDR3 length equals 15 residues. CDR3: CASSLGQLGFFSTFF. The DNA of the CDR3 is TGCGCCAGCAGTCTGGGACAGCTAGGTTTTTTTTCGACTTTCTTT.

V and J are TRBV6-1 and TRBJ1-6; D perhaps matches TRBD1 (6 bases). The CDR3 covers 14 residues. Germline CDR1 reads MNHNS; CDR2 reads SASEGT. V lost 11 bases to trimming and J lost 8 bases, with 19 bases between them. CDR3 in DNA: TGTGCCGGCGCGGAAGGAACAGGGTATTCACCCCTCCACTTT. Its translation is CAGAEGTGYSPLHF.